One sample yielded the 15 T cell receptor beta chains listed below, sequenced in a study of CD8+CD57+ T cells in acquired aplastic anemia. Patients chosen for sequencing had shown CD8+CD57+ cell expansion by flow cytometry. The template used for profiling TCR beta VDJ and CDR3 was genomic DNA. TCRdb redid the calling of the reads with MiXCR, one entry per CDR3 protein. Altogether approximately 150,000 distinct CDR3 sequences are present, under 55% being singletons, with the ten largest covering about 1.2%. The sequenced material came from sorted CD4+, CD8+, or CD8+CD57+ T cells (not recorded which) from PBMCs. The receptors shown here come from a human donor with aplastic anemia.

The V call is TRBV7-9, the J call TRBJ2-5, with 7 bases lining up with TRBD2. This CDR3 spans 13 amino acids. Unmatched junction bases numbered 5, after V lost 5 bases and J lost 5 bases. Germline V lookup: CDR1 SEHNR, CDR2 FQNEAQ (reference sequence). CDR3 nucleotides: TGTGCCAGCAGCGAAGCGGGACGGGAGACCCAGTACTTC. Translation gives CASSEAGRETQYF.

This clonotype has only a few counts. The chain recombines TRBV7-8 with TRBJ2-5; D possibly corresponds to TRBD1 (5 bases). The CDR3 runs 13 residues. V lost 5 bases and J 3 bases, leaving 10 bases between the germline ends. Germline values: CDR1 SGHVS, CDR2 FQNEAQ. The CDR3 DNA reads TGTGCCAGCAGCCCCAGCAGGGAAGAGACCCAGTACTTC. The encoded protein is CASSPSREETQYF.

The CDR3, as DNA: TGTGCCATCAGCGGGAGCACAGATACGCAGTATTTT. It yields the protein CAISGSTDTQYF. The rearrangement links TRBV10-3 to TRBJ2-3; D uncertain. Germline V gene sequence: CDR1 ENHRY, CDR2 SYGVKD. This CDR3 region has 12 residues. The V end lost 6 bases, the J end lost 0 bases, and 4 bases lay between the germline ends.

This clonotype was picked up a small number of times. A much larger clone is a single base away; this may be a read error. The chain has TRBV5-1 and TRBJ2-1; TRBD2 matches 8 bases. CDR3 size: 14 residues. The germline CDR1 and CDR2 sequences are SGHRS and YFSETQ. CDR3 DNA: TGCGCCAGCAGGGGAGCGGGGGCTAGCAATGGGCAGTTCTTC. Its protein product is CASRGAGASNGQFF.

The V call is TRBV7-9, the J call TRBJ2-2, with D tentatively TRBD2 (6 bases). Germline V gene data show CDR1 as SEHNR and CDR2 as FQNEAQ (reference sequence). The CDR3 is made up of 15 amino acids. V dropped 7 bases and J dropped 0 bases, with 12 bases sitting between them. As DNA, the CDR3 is TGTGCCAGCAAACCTAGCGCCGCGAACACCGGGGAGCTGTTTTTT. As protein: CASKPSAANTGELFF.

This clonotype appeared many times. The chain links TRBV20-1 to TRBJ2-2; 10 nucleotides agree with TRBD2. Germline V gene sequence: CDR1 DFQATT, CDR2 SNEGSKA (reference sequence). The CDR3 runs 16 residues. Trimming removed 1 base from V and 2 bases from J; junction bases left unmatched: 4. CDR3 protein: CSARGGTSENTGELFF. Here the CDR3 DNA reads TGCAGTGCTAGAGGGGGGACTAGCGAAAACACCGGGGAGCTGTTTTTT.

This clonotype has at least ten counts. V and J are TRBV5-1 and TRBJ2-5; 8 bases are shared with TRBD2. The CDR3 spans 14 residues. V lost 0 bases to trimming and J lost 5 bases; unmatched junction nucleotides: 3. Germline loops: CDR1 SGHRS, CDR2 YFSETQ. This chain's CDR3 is CASSLAGGAETQYF. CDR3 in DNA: TGCGCCAGCAGCTTGGCCGGGGGGGCTGAGACCCAGTACTTC. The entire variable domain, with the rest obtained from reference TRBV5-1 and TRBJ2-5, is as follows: KAGVTQTPRYLIKTRGQQVTLSCSPISGHRSVSWYQQTPGQGLQFLFEYFSETQRNKGNFPGRFSGRQFSNSRSEMNVSTLELGDSALYLCASSLAGGAETQYFGPGTRLLVL.

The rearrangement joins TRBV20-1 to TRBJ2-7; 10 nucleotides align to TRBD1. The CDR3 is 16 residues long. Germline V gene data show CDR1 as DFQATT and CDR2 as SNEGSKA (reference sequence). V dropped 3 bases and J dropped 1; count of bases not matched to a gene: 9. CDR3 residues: CSARGLDRGISYEQYF. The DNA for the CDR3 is TGCAGTGCTAGGGGATTGGACAGGGGGATTTCCTACGAGCAGTACTTC.

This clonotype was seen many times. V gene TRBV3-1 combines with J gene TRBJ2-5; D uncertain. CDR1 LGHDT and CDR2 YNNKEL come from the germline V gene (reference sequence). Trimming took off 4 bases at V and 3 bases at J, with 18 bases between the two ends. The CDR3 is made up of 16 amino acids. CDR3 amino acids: CASSPVGGATEETQYF. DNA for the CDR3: TGTGCCAGCAGCCCCGTTGGCGGAGCTACAGAAGAGACCCAGTACTTC.

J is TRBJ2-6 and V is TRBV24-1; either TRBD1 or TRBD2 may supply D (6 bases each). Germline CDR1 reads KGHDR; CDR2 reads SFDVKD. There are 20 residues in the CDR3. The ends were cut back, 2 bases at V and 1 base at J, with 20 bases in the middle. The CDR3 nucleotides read TGTGCCACCAGTGATTACAGGGTCGGACGGGACTTTTCTGGGGCCAACGTCCTGACTTTC. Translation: CATSDYRVGRDFSGANVLTF.

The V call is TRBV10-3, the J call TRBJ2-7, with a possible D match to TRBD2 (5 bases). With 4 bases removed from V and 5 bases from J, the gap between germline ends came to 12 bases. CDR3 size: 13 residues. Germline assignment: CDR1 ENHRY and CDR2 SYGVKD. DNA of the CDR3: TGTGCCATCAGTGCCGAGGGTAGCGACGAGCAGTACTTC. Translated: CAISAEGSDEQYF.

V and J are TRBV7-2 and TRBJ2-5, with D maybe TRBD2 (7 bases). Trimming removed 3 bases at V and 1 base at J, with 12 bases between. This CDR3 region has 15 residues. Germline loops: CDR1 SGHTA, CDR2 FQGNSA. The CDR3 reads CASSFGGAFQETQYF. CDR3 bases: TGTGCCAGCAGCTTTGGGGGGGCGTTCCAAGAGACCCAGTACTTC.

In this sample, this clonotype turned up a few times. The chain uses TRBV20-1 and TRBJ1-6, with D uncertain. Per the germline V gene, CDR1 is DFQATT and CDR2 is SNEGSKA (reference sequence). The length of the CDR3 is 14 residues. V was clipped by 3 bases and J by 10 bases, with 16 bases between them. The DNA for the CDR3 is TGCAGTGCTAGTTCGGGCTCCTTAAGCTCACCCCTCCACTTT. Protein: CSASSGSLSSPLHF.

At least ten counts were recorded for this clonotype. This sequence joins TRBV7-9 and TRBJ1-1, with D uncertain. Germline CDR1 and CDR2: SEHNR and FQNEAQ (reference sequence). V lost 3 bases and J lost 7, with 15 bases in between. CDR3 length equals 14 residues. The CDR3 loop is CASSFSSAYNEAFF. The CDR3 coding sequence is TGTGCCAGCAGCTTTTCTTCGGCTTACAATGAAGCTTTCTTT.

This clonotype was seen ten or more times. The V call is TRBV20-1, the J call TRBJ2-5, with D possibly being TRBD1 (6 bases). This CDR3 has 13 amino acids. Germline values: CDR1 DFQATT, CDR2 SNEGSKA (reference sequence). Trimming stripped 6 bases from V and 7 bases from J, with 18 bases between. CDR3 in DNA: TGCAGTGCACCGACAGGCCGAATTGCGACCCAGTACTTC. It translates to CSAPTGRIATQYF.